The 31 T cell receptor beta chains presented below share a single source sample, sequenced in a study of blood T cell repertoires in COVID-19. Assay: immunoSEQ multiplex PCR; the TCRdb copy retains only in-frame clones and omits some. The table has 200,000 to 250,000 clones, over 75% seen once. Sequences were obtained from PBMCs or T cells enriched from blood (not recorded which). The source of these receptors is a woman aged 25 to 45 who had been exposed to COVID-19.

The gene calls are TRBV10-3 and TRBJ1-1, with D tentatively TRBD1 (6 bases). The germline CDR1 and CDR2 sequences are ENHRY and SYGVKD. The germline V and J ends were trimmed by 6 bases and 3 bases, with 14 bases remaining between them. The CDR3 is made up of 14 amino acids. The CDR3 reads CAIRATGEDTEAFF. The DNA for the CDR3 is TGTGCCATCAGGGCGACAGGTGAGGACACTGAAGCTTTCTTT.

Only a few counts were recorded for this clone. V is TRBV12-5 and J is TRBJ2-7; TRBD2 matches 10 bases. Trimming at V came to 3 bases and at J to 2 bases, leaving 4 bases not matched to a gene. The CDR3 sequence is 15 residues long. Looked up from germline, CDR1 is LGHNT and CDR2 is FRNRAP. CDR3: CASGFSAGGPYEQYF. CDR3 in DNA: TGTGCTAGTGGTTTTTCAGCGGGAGGGCCCTACGAGCAGTACTTC.

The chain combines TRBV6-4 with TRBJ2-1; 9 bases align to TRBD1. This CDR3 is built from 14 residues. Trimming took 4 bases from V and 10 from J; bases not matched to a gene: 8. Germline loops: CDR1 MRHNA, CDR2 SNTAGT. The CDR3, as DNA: TGTGCCAGCAGTGCCCAGGGACAGGGTGGGGAGCAGTTCTTC. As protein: CASSAQGQGGEQFF.

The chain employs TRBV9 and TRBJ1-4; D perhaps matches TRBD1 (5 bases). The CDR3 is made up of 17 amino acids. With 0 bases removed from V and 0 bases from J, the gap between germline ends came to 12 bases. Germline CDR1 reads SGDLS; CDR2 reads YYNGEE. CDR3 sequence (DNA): TGTGCCAGCAGCGTAGGGGCAGGGCCCGCAACTAATGAAAAACTGTTTTTT. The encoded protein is CASSVGAGPATNEKLFF.

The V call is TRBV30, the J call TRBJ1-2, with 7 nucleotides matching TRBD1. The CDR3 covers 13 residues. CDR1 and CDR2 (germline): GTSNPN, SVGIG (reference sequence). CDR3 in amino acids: CAGGQSHWYGYTF. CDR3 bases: TGTGCTGGGGGACAGTCGCATTGGTATGGCTACACCTTC.

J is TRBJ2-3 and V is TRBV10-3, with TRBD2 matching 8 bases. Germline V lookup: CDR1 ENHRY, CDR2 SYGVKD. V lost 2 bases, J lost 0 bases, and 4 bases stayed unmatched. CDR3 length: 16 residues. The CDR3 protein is CAISEPLAGSTDTQYF. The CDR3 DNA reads TGTGCCATCAGTGAGCCTTTAGCGGGGAGCACAGATACGCAGTATTTT.

DNA for the CDR3: TGTGCCAGCAGCCCCCTCGGGGAGACCCAGTACTTC. Amino acid sequence: CASSPLGETQYF. The chain employs TRBV7-9 and TRBJ2-5; D is uncertain. This CDR3 has 12 residues. In germline, CDR1 is SEHNR, CDR2 FQNEAQ (reference sequence). V lost 5 bases to trimming and J lost 5 bases, with 9 bases between them.

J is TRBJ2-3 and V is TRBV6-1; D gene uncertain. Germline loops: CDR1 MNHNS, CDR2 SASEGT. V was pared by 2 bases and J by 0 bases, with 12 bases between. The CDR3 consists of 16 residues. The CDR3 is CASSEYSRFSTDTQYF. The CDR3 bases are TGTGCCAGCAGTGAATACAGTCGCTTTAGCACAGATACGCAGTATTTT.

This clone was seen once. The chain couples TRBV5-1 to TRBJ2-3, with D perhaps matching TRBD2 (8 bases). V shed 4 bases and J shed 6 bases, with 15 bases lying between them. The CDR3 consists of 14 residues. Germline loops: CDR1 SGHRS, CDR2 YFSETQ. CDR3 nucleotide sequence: TGCGCCAGCAGCGGGGGACTAGGGGGCGATACGCAGTATTTT. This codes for CASSGGLGGDTQYF.

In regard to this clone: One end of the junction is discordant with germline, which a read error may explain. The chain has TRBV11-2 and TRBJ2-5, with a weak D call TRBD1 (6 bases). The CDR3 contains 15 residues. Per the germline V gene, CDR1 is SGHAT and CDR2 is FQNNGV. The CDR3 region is CVSSLPGVPLETQYF. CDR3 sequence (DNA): TGTGTCAGCAGCTTACCAGGGGTACCGTTGGAGACCCAGTACTTC.

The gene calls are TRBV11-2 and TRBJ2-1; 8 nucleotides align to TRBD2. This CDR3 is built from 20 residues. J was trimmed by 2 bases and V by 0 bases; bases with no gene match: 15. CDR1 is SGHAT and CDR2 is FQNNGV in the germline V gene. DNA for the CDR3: TGTGCCAGCAGCTTAGATCCGGGACTAGGATACCCGAATACCTACAATGAGCAGTTCTTC. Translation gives CASSLDPGLGYPNTYNEQFF. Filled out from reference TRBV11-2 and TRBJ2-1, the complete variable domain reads EAGVAQSPRYKIIEKRQSVAFWCNPISGHATLYWYQQILGQGPKLLIQFQNNGVVDDSQLPKDRFSAERLKGVDSTLKIQPAKLEDSAVYLCASSLDPGLGYPNTYNEQFFGPGTRLTVL.

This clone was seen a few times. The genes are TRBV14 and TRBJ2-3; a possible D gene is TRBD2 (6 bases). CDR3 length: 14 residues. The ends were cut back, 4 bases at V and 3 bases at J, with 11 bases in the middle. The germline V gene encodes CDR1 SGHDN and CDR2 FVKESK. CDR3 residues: CASSPRDLTDTQYF. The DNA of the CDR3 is TGTGCCAGCAGCCCGCGGGACTTGACAGATACGCAGTATTTT.

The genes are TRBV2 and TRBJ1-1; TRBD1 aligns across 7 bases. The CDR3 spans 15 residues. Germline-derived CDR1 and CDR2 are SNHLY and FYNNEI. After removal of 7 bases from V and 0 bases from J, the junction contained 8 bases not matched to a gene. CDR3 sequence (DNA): TGTGCCAGCACCCGGACAGGCTCCATGAACACTGAAGCTTTCTTT. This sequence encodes CASTRTGSMNTEAFF.

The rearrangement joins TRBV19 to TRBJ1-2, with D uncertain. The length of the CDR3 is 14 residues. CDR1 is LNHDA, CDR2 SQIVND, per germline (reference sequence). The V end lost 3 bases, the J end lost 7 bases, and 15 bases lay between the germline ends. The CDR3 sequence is CASSISGVPVGYTF. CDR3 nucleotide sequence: TGTGCCAGTAGTATCTCGGGTGTTCCTGTTGGCTACACCTTC.

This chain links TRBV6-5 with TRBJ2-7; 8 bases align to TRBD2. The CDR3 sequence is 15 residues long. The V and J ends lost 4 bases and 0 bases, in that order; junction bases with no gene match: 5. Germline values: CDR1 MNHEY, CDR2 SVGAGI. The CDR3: CASSSREGISYEQYF. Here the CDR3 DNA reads TGTGCCAGCAGTTCCCGGGAGGGGATCTCCTACGAGCAGTACTTC.

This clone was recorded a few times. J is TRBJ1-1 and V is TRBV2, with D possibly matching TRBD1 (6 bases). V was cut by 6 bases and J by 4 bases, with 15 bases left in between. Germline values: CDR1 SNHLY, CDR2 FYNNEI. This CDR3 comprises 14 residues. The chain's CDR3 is CASSHTGFRTEAFF. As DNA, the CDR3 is TGTGCCAGCAGCCACACAGGGTTTCGCACTGAAGCTTTCTTT. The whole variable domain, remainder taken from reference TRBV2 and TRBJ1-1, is EPEVTQTPSHQVTQMGQEVILRCVPISNHLYFYWYRQILGQKVEFLVSFYNNEISEKSEIFDDQFSVERPDGSNFTLKIRSTKLEDSAMYFCASSHTGFRTEAFFGQGTRLTVV.

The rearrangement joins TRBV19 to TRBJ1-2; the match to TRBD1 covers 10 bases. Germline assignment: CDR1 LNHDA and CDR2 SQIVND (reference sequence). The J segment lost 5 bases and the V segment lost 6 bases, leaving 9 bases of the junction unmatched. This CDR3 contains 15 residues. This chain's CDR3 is CASRTLGQGGYGYTF. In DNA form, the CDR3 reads TGTGCCAGTAGGACCCTCGGACAGGGGGGGTATGGCTACACCTTC.

CDR3 loop: CASSQSRTGGRTEAFF. The CDR3 coding sequence is TGCGCCAGCAGCCAAAGCCGGACAGGGGGCCGTACTGAAGCTTTCTTT. The rearrangement uses TRBV4-1 and TRBJ1-1, with 11 positions matching TRBD1. With 2 bases clipped from V and 5 bases from J, the junction kept 7 bases outside the gene matches. Germline CDR1 is MGHRA and CDR2 is YSYEKL. This CDR3 comprises 16 residues.

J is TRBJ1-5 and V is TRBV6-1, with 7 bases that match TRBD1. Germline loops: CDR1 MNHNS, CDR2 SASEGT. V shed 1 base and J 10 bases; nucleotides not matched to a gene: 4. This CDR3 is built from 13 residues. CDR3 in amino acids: CASSEGQGLPQHF. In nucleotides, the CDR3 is TGTGCCAGCAGTGAAGGACAGGGTCTACCCCAGCATTTT.

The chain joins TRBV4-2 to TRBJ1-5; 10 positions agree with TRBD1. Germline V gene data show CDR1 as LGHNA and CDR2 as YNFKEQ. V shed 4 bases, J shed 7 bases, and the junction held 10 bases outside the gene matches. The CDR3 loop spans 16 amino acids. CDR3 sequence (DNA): TGTGCCAGCAGCCGATATGGGACAGGGGACAGGCAGCCCCAGCATTTT. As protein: CASSRYGTGDRQPQHF.

The CDR3 loop reads CAWSVTVAGAYEQYF. CDR3 sequence (DNA): TGTGCCTGGAGTGTAACGGTAGCGGGAGCCTACGAGCAGTACTTC. The chain joins TRBV30 to TRBJ2-7; 9 bases line up with TRBD2. The ends lost 0 bases at V and 2 bases at J; junction bases unmatched: 5. CDR1 GTSNPN and CDR2 SVGIG come from the germline V gene (reference sequence). The length of the CDR3 is 15 residues.

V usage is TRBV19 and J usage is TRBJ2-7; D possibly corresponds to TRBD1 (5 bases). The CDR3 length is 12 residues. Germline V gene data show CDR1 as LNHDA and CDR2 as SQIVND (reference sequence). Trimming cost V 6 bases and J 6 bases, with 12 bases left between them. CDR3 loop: CASSNSRAEQYF. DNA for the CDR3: TGTGCCAGTAGCAATAGCAGGGCCGAGCAGTACTTC.

CDR3 protein: CASSGPGLAGARGTDTQYF. In DNA form, the CDR3 reads TGCGCCAGCAGTGGACCCGGACTAGCGGGAGCGAGGGGAACAGATACGCAGTATTTT. The rearrangement joins TRBV10-2 to TRBJ2-3; 13 nucleotides match TRBD2. Losses at the gene ends were 4 bases for V and 3 bases for J; bases not matched to a gene: 13. The CDR3 covers 19 residues. Per the germline V gene, CDR1 is WSHSY and CDR2 is SAAADI.

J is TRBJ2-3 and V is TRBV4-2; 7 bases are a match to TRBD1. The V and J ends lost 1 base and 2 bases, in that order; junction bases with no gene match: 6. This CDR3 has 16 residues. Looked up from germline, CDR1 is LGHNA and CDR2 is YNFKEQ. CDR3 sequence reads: CASSQVLQGNTDTQYF. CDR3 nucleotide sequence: TGTGCCAGCAGCCAAGTTCTACAGGGGAACACAGATACGCAGTATTTT.

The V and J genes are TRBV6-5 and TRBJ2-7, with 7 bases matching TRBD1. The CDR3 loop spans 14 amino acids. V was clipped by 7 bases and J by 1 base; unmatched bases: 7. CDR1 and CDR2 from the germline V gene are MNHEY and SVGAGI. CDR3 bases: TGTGCCAGCAAGTCCCGGGACAGATCCTACGAGCAGTACTTC. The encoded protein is CASKSRDRSYEQYF.

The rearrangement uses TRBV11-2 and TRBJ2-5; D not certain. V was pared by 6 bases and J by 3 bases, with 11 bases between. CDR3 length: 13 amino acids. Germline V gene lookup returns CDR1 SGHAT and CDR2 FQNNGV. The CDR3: CASSFDLEETQYF. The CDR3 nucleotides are TGTGCCAGCAGTTTCGACTTGGAAGAGACCCAGTACTTC.

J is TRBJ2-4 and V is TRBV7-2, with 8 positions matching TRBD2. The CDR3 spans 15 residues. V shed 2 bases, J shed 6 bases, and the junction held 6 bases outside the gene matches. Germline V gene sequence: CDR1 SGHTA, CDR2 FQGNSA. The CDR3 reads CASSLSAGTRNIQYF. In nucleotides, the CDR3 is TGTGCCAGCAGCTTATCCGCCGGGACTAGAAACATTCAGTACTTC.

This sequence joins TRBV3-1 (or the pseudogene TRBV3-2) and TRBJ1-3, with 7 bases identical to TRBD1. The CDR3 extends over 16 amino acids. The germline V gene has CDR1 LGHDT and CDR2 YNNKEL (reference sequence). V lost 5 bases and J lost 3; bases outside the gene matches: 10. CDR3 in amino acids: CASSTRQGRSGNTIYF. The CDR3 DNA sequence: TGTGCCAGCAGCACCCGACAGGGCAGGAGTGGAAACACCATATATTTT.

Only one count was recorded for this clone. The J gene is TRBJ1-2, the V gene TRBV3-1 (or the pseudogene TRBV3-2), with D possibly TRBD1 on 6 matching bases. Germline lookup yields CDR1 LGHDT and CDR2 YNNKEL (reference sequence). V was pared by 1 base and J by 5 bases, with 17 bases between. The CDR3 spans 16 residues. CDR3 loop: CASSQGETGRFYGYTF. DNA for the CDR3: TGTGCCAGCAGCCAAGGGGAGACAGGAAGATTTTATGGCTACACCTTC.

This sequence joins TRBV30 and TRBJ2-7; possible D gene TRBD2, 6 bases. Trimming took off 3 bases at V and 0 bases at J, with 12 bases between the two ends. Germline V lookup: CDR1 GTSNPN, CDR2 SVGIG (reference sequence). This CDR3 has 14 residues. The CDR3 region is CAWRGGSSSYEQYF. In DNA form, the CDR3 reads TGTGCCTGGAGGGGGGGTTCGAGCTCCTACGAGCAGTACTTC.

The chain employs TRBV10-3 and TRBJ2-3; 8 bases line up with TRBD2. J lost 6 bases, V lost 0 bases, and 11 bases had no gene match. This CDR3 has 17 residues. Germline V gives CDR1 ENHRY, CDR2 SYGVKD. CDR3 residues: CAISESNSGTTRDTQYF. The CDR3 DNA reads TGTGCCATCAGTGAGTCAAATAGCGGGACGACTCGGGATACGCAGTATTTT.